These 10 T cell receptor beta chains were sequenced from one sample in a study of cytomegalovirus exposure and HLA in healthy donors. Sequencing was performed with immunoSEQ multiplex PCR; in TCRdb, only in-frame clones are kept and a portion is missing. The table records tens of thousands of clones, over 90% of them present only once. Sequenced: PBMCs. Receptors originate from a woman aged 18 to 35 in good health and CMV-seronegative.

The chain recombines TRBV27 with TRBJ2-1; D is possibly TRBD1 (6 bases). This CDR3 has 16 amino acids. Germline lookup yields CDR1 MNHEY and CDR2 SMNVEV (reference sequence). Trimming took off 5 bases at V and 0 bases at J, with 14 bases between the two ends. The DNA for the CDR3 is TGTGCCAGCAGTCCAACCCCCAGGGGCTCCTACAATGAGCAGTTCTTC. This gives the protein CASSPTPRGSYNEQFF.

The chain employs TRBV7-9 and TRBJ2-2; 7 positions match TRBD1. CDR3 size: 16 residues. CDR1 and CDR2 from the germline V gene are SEHNR and FQNEAQ (reference sequence). V was pared by 5 bases and J by 1 base, with 7 bases of the junction left unmatched. This CDR3 is CASSPNHRGNTGELFF. In DNA, the CDR3 is TGTGCCAGCAGCCCAAACCACAGGGGGAACACCGGGGAGCTGTTTTTT.

V and J are TRBV7-2 and TRBJ2-7, with 10 bases identical to TRBD1. The length of the CDR3 is 15 residues. V gave up 2 bases and J gave up 6 bases; unmatched junction bases: 7. Germline loops: CDR1 SGHTA, CDR2 FQGNSA. For the CDR3, the DNA is TGTGCCAGCAGCTTAAGGTTCGGGACAGGGGTCGAGCAGTACTTC. It is translated as CASSLRFGTGVEQYF.

CDR3: CASSRGTSGSRQETQYF. Here the CDR3 DNA reads TGTGCCAGCAGTCGGGGGACTAGCGGGAGCAGACAAGAGACCCAGTACTTC. This chain connects TRBV5-4 to TRBJ2-5; TRBD2 agrees at 14 bases. The trim removed 5 bases at V and 2 bases at J, leaving 8 bases unmatched. Germline-derived CDR1 and CDR2 are SGHNT and YYREEE (reference sequence). This CDR3 contains 17 residues. Full variable domain (rest looked up from reference TRBV5-4 and TRBJ2-5): ETGVTQSPTHLIKTRGQQVTLRCSSQSGHNTVSWYQQALGQGPQFIFQYYREEENGRGNFPPRFSGLQFPNYSSELNVNALELDDSALYLCASSRGTSGSRQETQYFGPGTRLLVL.

This chain links TRBV6-4 with TRBJ2-3; 11 positions agree with TRBD2. The germline gives CDR1 MRHNA, CDR2 SNTAGT. This CDR3 is 15 amino acids long. The junction had 0 bases not matched to a gene; V was cut back by 3 bases and J by 1 base. CDR3 amino acids: CASSEGLAGTDTQYF. The CDR3 bases are TGTGCCAGCAGTGAGGGACTAGCGGGCACAGATACGCAGTATTTT.

This sequence joins TRBV14 and TRBJ2-7; no firm D call. CDR1 SGHDN and CDR2 FVKESK come from the germline V gene. This CDR3 is 14 amino acids long. The germline V and J ends were trimmed by 0 bases and 6 bases, with 12 bases remaining between them. CDR3 amino acids: CASSQDSTRSEQYV. The CDR3 coding sequence is TGTGCCAGCAGCCAAGATTCGACGAGGTCCGAGCAGTACGTC.

This clone was seen a single time. The chain combines TRBV7-6 with TRBJ2-5, with TRBD1 matching 10 bases. The CDR3 totals 16 residues. CDR1 is SGHVS and CDR2 is FNYEAQ in the germline V gene. The ends lost 6 bases at V and 2 bases at J; junction bases unmatched: 9. The CDR3: CASSLGQGDGQETQYF. CDR3 in DNA: TGTGCCAGCAGTCTAGGACAGGGGGATGGGCAAGAGACCCAGTACTTC.

The chain employs TRBV13 and TRBJ1-6, with 10 bases matching TRBD1. The J segment lost 9 bases and the V segment lost 5 bases, leaving 10 bases of the junction unmatched. This CDR3 is built from 16 residues. Germline CDR1 and CDR2: PRHDT and FYEKMQ (reference sequence). The CDR3 here is CASSGIGGQGSSPLHF. The CDR3 DNA is TGTGCCAGCAGCGGCATCGGGGGACAGGGGAGTTCACCCCTCCACTTT.

The chain is built from TRBV6-5 and TRBJ2-7, with D unclear. The CDR3 spans 12 residues. The germline V gene has CDR1 MNHEY and CDR2 SVGAGI. V gave up 7 bases and J gave up 2 bases, with 9 bases separating them. DNA of the CDR3: TGTGCCAGCATCGCAGGAACCTACGAGCAGTACTTC. It specifies CASIAGTYEQYF.

This clone turned up a few times. The gene calls are TRBV6-1 and TRBJ1-1; D not certain. Germline CDR1 and CDR2: MNHNS and SASEGT. The CDR3 contains 14 residues. The V end lost 3 bases, the J end lost 8 bases, and 16 bases lay between the germline ends. CDR3 loop: CASSDVGTSAEAFF. The CDR3 DNA is TGTGCCAGCAGTGATGTTGGCACATCCGCAGAAGCTTTCTTT.